This T cell receptor (beta chain) was sequenced during a study of vaccination effects on CD4 cells after COVID-19 (dated by TCRdb to the early 2020s). Broadly, across the study: Each participant received two doses of an mRNA SARS-CoV-2 vaccine, either BNT162b2 or mRNA-1273. Cultures from other donors in the study were sequenced with the Oncomine TCR Beta short-read assay on an Illumina iSeq 100. The full study included some eleven COVID-19 convalescent patients and a handful of SARS-CoV-2-naive healthy vaccine recipients. SARS-CoV-2 spike-specific CD4+ TCR repertoires were compared before and after mRNA vaccination in COVID-19 convalescent patients and in infection-naive vaccine recipients. Paper-wide results and their limitations: The study was limited by a small number of convalescent patients and lacked early post-infection timepoints. Among healthy vaccine recipients, nearly all vaccine-induced clones were SARS-CoV-2 mono-reactive, and only 1 of 255 was cross-reactive with common cold coronaviruses. At late post-vaccination timepoints, both infection-induced and vaccine-induced clones showed marked clonal contraction, consistent with waning T cell responses.

The library came from the immunoSEQ multiplex PCR assay. DNA from the cultured, isolated CD4+ T cells was subjected to TCR beta CDR3 sequencing. The authors' pipeline ran thus. The analysis removed non-productive TCR sequences, trimmed reads to the CDR3 region, and retained only CDR3s that were 7 or more amino acids long. The MANAFEST web app was used to pick out antigen-specific clonotypes by comparing their expansion in peptide wells with that in reference cultures. To be called positive, a clone needed expansion at FDR<0.05 compared with the reference and with all other wells, an odds ratio greater than 5, and a frequency greater than 0.1% in two replicate wells. Cross-reactive clonotypes were defined as significantly expanded in SARS-CoV-2 spike wells and in at least one common cold coronavirus spike condition. CDR3 similarity was assessed by Levenshtein distance with the stringdist R package, and unrooted trees were built with ape in R 3.6.1. TCRdb mirrors the immuneACCESS table, restricted to in-frame sequences. Some clones are absent from its copies; in checked studies, under half trace to an unresolved V gene, and the reason for the others is unknown. The V and J calls and clone size come from that table; D and trimming were worked out from the DNA. This sample holds roughly 53,000 clones; 60% to 80% were observed only once. The ten largest clones take up less than 7.5% of the sample.

In the germline V gene (reference sequence), CDR1 corresponds to LGHDT and CDR2 to YNNKEL. The CDR3 runs 12 residues from the cysteine to the phenylalanine. Only the CDR3 DNA stays, 36 bases, in frame from base 1. Deletion took 3 bases off V and 1 base off J, with a span of 3 bases between the germline ends. In the ViraFEST assay, PBMC were stimulated with viral peptide pools, and TCR sequencing was then used to find antigen-specific CD4+ T cell clonotypes based on their expansion. After more than nine days of culture, CD4+ T cells were isolated with the EasySep CD4+ T cell isolation kit. None of the healthy vaccine recipients had a prior SARS-CoV-2 infection, which was confirmed by nucleocapsid antibody tests that came back negative both before and after vaccination. Each well held two million PBMC cultured in IMDM containing roughly 5% human AB serum, 9 to 10 IU/ml IL-2 and gentamicin, along with roughly 10 ug/ml peptides. On days 3 and 7, half of the culture medium was replaced with fresh IL-2-containing medium. Unless noted otherwise, every peptide stimulation condition was cultured in triplicate wells. Using Ficoll-Paque Plus gradient centrifugation, PBMC were separated from whole blood and then either used fresh or cryopreserved at -140C. The overlapping peptide pools covered the spike proteins of SARS-CoV-2 and of the common cold coronaviruses HCoV-NL63, HCoV-OC43 and HCoV-229E. The QIAamp micro DNA kit was used to extract genomic DNA from the cultured CD4+ T cells.

This clone was counted between two and nine times. The target of this receptor is not known. Base-call qualities are not available, and no considerably larger clone is one nucleotide away. This specimen consisted of CD4+ T cells from PBMCs cultured with HCoV-OC43 spike peptides, obtained before COVID-19 vaccination. Interpreted using the paper, the cell subset or site label stands for: HCoV-OC43 spike overlapping peptide pool stimulation. This TCR was sampled from a human donor who received a COVID-19 vaccine. The rearrangement combines TRBV3-1 (or the pseudogene TRBV3-2) with TRBJ1-1; the D gene cannot be named for sure. CDR3 reads: CASSHANTEAFF. The sequenced DNA: TGTGCCAGCAGCCATGCGAACACTGAAGCTTTCTTT.